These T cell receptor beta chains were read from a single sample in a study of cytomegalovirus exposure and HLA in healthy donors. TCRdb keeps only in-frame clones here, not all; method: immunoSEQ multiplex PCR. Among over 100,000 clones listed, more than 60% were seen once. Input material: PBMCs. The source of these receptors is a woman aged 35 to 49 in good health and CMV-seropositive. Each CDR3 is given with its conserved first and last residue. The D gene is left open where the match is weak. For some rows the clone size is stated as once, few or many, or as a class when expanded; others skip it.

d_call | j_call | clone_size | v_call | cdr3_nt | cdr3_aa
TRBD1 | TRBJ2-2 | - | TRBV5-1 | TGCGCCAGCAGCTTGGGGACAGGGTACACCGGGGAGCTGTTTTTT | CASSLGTGYTGELFF
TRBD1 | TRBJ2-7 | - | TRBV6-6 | TGTGCCAGCAGTTACTCTAGGACAGGGGATAGCGTTGCGTACTTC | CASSYSRTGDSVAYF
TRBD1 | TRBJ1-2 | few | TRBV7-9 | TGTGCCAGCGATACACAGGGGGCTCGGAACTATGGCTACCCCTTC | CASDTQGARNYGYPF
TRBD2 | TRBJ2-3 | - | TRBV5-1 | TGCGCCAGCAGCTTGTCCGGACTAGCGGGCTACACAGATACGCAGTATTTT | CASSLSGLAGYTDTQYF
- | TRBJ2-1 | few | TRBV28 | TGTGCCAGCAGTACCAGGTACAATGAGCAGTTCTTC | CASSTRYNEQFF
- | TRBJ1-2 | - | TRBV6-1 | TGTGCCAGCAGTGCTCAGGGACAAGGCTACACCTTC | CASSAQGQGYTF
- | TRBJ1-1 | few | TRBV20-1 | TGCAGTGGACAGTCGAACACTGAAGCTTTCTTT | CSGQSNTEAFF
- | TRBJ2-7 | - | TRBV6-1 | TGTGCCAGCAGTGTGGACAGCCCGGTCTACGAGCAGTACTTC | CASSVDSPVYEQYF
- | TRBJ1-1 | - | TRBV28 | TGTGCCAGCAGTTTCGGGGAGGGGCGGAGGGTTGAAGCTTTCTTT | CASSFGEGRRVEAFF
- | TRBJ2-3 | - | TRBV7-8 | TGTGCCAGCAGCCGGACAAAGGGAGGAGATCGATTTAGCACAGATACGCAGTATTTT | CASSRTKGGDRFSTDTQYF
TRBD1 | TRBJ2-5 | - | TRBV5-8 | TGTGCCAGCAGCAAACTGAACAGGGGATGGGAGACCCAGTACTTC | CASSKLNRGWETQYF
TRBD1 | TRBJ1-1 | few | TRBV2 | TGTGCCAGCCGGGACAGTAACACTGAAGCTTTCTTT | CASRDSNTEAFF
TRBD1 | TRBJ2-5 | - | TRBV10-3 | TGTGCCATCAGTGAGTCGGCGGACAGGGGGCACCCCCAGTACTTC | CAISESADRGHPQYF
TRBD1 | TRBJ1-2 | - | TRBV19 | TGTGCCAGTAGTACAATACAGGGGGACTATGGCTACACCTTC | CASSTIQGDYGYTF
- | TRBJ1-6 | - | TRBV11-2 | TGTGCCAGCAGCCCGCAGGCAGGGTCGGGTTCACCCCTCCACTTT | CASSPQAGSGSPLHF
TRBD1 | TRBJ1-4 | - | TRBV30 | TGTGCCTGGAGTACGGGACAGGGGGCGGAAAAACTGTTTTTT | CAWSTGQGAEKLFF
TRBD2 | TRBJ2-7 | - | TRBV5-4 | TGTGCCAGCAGCAGGACTAGCGGGGGGCCCGACGAGCAGTACTTC | CASSRTSGGPDEQYF
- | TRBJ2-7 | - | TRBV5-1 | TGCGCCAGCAGCTTGGGTGGCGCCCTAGCGTACGAGCAGTACTTC | CASSLGGALAYEQYF
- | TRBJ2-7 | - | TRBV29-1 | TGCAGCGTTGTGATCGGGAAGGGTCACGAGCAGTACTTC | CSVVIGKGHEQYF
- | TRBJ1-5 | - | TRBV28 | TGTGCCAGCAGTTGGGGGGGGAGGGAGCCCCAGCATTTT | CASSWGGREPQHF
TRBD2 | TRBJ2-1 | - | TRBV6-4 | TGTGCCAGCAGTGACGAGTTGCGGGGGGGCCCTCAGGAAGACTACAATGAGCAGTTCTTC | CASSDELRGGPQEDYNEQFF
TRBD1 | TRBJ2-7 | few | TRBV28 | TGTGCCAGCAGTCCAGGACAGGGAACCTACGAGCAGTACTTC | CASSPGQGTYEQYF
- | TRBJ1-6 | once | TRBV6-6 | TGTGCCAGCAGTTACCAGGTTAATTCACCCCTCCACTTT | CASSYQVNSPLHF